This T cell receptor beta chain was captured in a study of cytotoxic CD8 clonotypes in ibrutinib-treated CLL. On the study more broadly: Timing of response sample collection was a median around 13 months after treatment start, with a range of 6 to 36. Findings and limits, study-wide: Clonality showed a rise at ibrutinib response that reversed toward baseline at progression.

Clones were read by immunoSEQ multiplex PCR, and TCRdb kept only the in-frame ones, dropping some. The table has about 140,000 clones, approximately 80% seen once. This clone is a singleton in its sample. Its antigen is currently unknown. The germline V and J ends were trimmed by 8 bases and 6 bases, with 17 bases remaining between them. The CDR3 contains 13 residues. CDR1 and CDR2 (germline): SQVTM, ANQGSEA. The receptor's source is a human donor with chronic lymphocytic leukemia. The sample consisted of PBMCs, taken after 36 months of ibrutinib treatment. The V gene is TRBV29-1, the J gene TRBJ2-4, with D possibly TRBD1 on 6 matching bases. CDR3 residues: CSSMFGTTNIQYF. The CDR3 nucleotides read TGCAGCAGCATGTTTGGGACAACAAACATTCAGTACTTC.